The 26 T cell receptor beta chains below were found in one sample sequenced in a study of shared clonotypes between healthy human individuals. Clones were sequenced by immunoSEQ multiplex PCR, and TCRdb holds only the in-frame ones, with some missing. The table includes under 1,900,000 clones, 98% to 99% detected once. Sequencing used naive CD4+ T cells sorted from blood. Subset here: CD45RA+ positively selected. The receptors stem from a man aged 30-40 years in good health.

As concerns this clone: The same CDR3 also results from other DNA sequences found in this sample. The V call is TRBV29-1, the J call TRBJ1-4, with 9 bases fitting TRBD1. The ends lost 7 bases at V and 5 bases at J; junction bases unmatched: 2. CDR3 size: 12 residues. Germline-derived CDR1 and CDR2 are SQVTM and ANQGSEA. In nucleotides, the CDR3 is TGCAGCGCGGGACAGGGAAATGAAAAACTGTTTTTT. Translating it yields CSAGQGNEKLFF.

The chain uses TRBV7-7 and TRBJ2-5; 10 positions agree with TRBD2. The CDR3 spans 14 residues. Germline V lookup: CDR1 SSHAT, CDR2 FNYEAQ (reference sequence). J gave up 2 bases and V 5 bases, and 2 bases lay outside the gene matches. The DNA for the CDR3 is TGTGCCAGCAGCAAGCGGGAGGGACAAGAGACCCAGTACTTC. Translating it yields CASSKREGQETQYF.

The rearrangement uses TRBV19 and TRBJ2-4, with 7 bases aligning to TRBD2. CDR3 length equals 15 residues. Germline V gene lookup returns CDR1 LNHDA and CDR2 SQIVND (reference sequence). Losses at the gene ends were 6 bases for V and 6 bases for J; bases not matched to a gene: 11. The CDR3, as DNA: TGTGCCAGTAGCTCAGAGGGCCTAGCGGTAAACATTCAGTACTTC. Its translation: CASSSEGLAVNIQYF. Full variable domain (remainder filled in from reference TRBV19 and TRBJ2-4): DGGITQSPKYLFRKEGQNVTLSCEQNLNHDAMYWYRQDPGQGLRLIYYSQIVNDFQKGDIAEGYSVSREKKESFPLTVTSAQKNPTAFYLCASSSEGLAVNIQYFGAGTRLSVL.

The table lists this clone with a count of one. This chain connects TRBV27 to TRBJ2-2; no firm D call. V lost 5 bases and J 5 bases, leaving 21 bases between the germline ends. The CDR3 is 17 amino acids. CDR1 MNHEY and CDR2 SMNVEV come from the germline V gene (reference sequence). DNA of the CDR3: TGTGCCAGCAGTGACCGTTTCCTTGTGATAACGACCGGGGAGCTGTTTTTT. This gives the protein CASSDRFLVITTGELFF.

V gene TRBV10-3 combines with J gene TRBJ1-3; TRBD1 matches at 9 bases. Germline-derived CDR1 and CDR2 are ENHRY and SYGVKD. There are 17 residues in the CDR3. V dropped 1 base and J dropped 0; count of bases not matched to a gene: 4. Here the CDR3 DNA reads TGTGCCATCAGTGAGTGGGGGACAGGGAGCTCTGGAAACACCATATATTTT. This codes for CAISEWGTGSSGNTIYF.

This rearrangement joins TRBV10-3 to TRBJ2-1; D possibly corresponds to TRBD1 (5 bases). The germline gives CDR1 ENHRY, CDR2 SYGVKD. This CDR3 is 13 amino acids long. V was clipped by 11 bases and J by 0 bases, with 11 bases between them. As DNA, the CDR3 is TGTGCCGCTTCCAGGGTCTCCTACAATGAGCAGTTCTTC. This sequence encodes CAASRVSYNEQFF.

The chain recombines TRBV2 with TRBJ1-2; D perhaps matches TRBD1 (6 bases). Germline assignment: CDR1 SNHLY and CDR2 FYNNEI. The ends were cut back, 11 bases at V and 3 bases at J, with 16 bases in the middle. The CDR3 spans 13 residues. The CDR3 region has the DNA TGTGCCCGGGGGGGGCAGGTTTACTATGGCTACACCTTC. Its translation is CARGGQVYYGYTF.

The V and J genes are TRBV5-1 and TRBJ2-1; the match to TRBD1 covers 8 bases. V lost 5 bases, J lost 13 bases, and 14 bases stayed unmatched. Per the germline V gene, CDR1 is SGHRS and CDR2 is YFSETQ. The CDR3 sequence is 14 residues long. Here the CDR3 DNA reads TGCGCCAGCAGTTTTGACCCGGACAGGGTTAAACAGTTCTTC. It specifies CASSFDPDRVKQFF. The full variable domain, with the rest looked up from reference TRBV5-1 and TRBJ2-1, is KAGVTQTPRYLIKTRGQQVTLSCSPISGHRSVSWYQQTPGQGLQFLFEYFSETQRNKGNFPGRFSGRQFSNSRSEMNVSTLELGDSALYLCASSFDPDRVKQFFGPGTRLTVL.

The chain links TRBV5-1 to TRBJ2-3; D might be TRBD2 (6 bases). CDR3 size: 14 residues. Trimming took off 3 bases at V and 0 bases at J, with 8 bases between the two ends. CDR1 and CDR2 from the germline V gene are SGHRS and YFSETQ. CDR3 nucleotides: TGCGCCAGCAGCTACGGGACTAGCACAGATACGCAGTATTTT. Translating it yields CASSYGTSTDTQYF.

The V gene is TRBV11-2, the J gene TRBJ1-1; a weak D match, TRBD1 (6 bases). Per the germline V gene, CDR1 is SGHAT and CDR2 is FQNNGV. Trimming left V 5 bases short and J 5 bases short, with 12 bases between. The CDR3 has 13 residues. This chain's CDR3 is CASSPRGNTEAFF. DNA of the CDR3: TGTGCCAGCAGCCCCAGGGGAAATACTGAAGCTTTCTTT.

This sequence joins TRBV29-1 and TRBJ1-1, with D unresolved. Trimming left V 8 bases short and J 4 bases short, with 14 bases between. The germline gives CDR1 SQVTM, CDR2 ANQGSEA. This CDR3 is built from 12 residues. DNA of the CDR3: TGCAGCTGCCGGCGGGGTACCACTGAAGCTTTCTTT. It specifies CSCRRGTTEAFF.

The gene calls are TRBV28 and TRBJ2-1; D is possibly TRBD2 (6 bases). The CDR3 runs to 18 residues. Trimming removed 7 bases from V and 6 bases from J, with 28 bases in between. CDR1 is MDHEN and CDR2 is SYDVKM in the germline V gene. The DNA for the CDR3 is TGTGCCAGCACCCCAGGCACCACACCGGGACTCCGGCCCAATGAGCAGTTCTTC. Its translation: CASTPGTTPGLRPNEQFF.

The V and J genes are TRBV5-1 and TRBJ2-1, with 7 nucleotides matching TRBD2. The CDR3 contains 16 residues. The germline gives CDR1 SGHRS, CDR2 YFSETQ. After removal of 4 bases from V and 6 bases from J, the junction contained 13 bases not matched to a gene. The CDR3: CASSDLTSARFNEQFF. CDR3 in DNA: TGCGCCAGCAGCGACCTAACTAGCGCGCGGTTCAATGAGCAGTTCTTC.

The chain recombines TRBV5-1 with TRBJ2-7; tentatively, D is TRBD2 (6 bases). Germline assignment: CDR1 SGHRS and CDR2 YFSETQ. Trimming removed 4 bases from V and 3 bases from J, with 14 bases in between. The CDR3 spans 14 residues. CDR3 amino acids: CASSGTGPNYEQYF. For the CDR3, the DNA is TGCGCCAGCAGCGGGACTGGACCCAACTACGAGCAGTACTTC.

As regards this clone: Other DNA variants within this sample encode the same CDR3. The V and J genes are TRBV7-9 and TRBJ2-7, with no clear D. Per the germline V gene, CDR1 is SEHNR and CDR2 is FQNEAQ (reference sequence). CDR3 length: 11 residues. V was cut by 2 bases and J by 4 bases, with 3 bases left in between. CDR3 coding DNA: TGTGCCAGCAGCTTAAGGTACGAGCAGTACTTC. Translation: CASSLRYEQYF.

In the case of this clone: Other nucleotide sequences in the sample specify the same CDR3. The chain employs TRBV25-1 and TRBJ2-7, with 14 bases matching TRBD2. Trimming took 3 bases from V and 3 from J; bases not matched to a gene: 1. CDR3 length: 15 amino acids. Germline V CDR1 and CDR2: MGHDK, SYGVNS. CDR3 sequence: CASSEGLAGVYEQYF. The CDR3 DNA is TGTGCCAGCAGTGAGGGACTAGCGGGAGTCTACGAGCAGTACTTC.

V gene TRBV7-2 combines with J gene TRBJ2-5, with 7 bases aligning to TRBD1. The V segment lost 5 bases and the J segment 4 bases; nucleotides outside the gene matches: 4. Per germline, CDR1 SGHTA and CDR2 FQGNSA. CDR3 length: 13 amino acids. DNA for the CDR3: TGTGCCAGCAGCCAAGGACAGGTAGAGACCCAGTACTTC. Encoded protein: CASSQGQVETQYF.

This chain connects TRBV18 to TRBJ2-1; D gene uncertain. The CDR3 has 17 residues. From germline, CDR1 is KGHSH and CDR2 LQKENI. V lost 5 bases to trimming and J lost 0 bases, with 17 bases between them. CDR3 sequence reads: CASSFTPDPSSYNEQFF. The DNA of the CDR3 is TGTGCCAGCTCATTTACTCCTGACCCGAGCTCCTACAATGAGCAGTTCTTC.

The chain combines TRBV2 with TRBJ2-1, with TRBD1 matching 9 bases. The CDR3 has 15 amino acids. Germline V CDR1 and CDR2: SNHLY, FYNNEI. The V and J ends lost 3 bases and 3 bases, in that order; junction bases with no gene match: 3. CDR3 DNA: TGTGCCAGCAGTGACAGGGACAGGGTCTACAATGAGCAGTTCTTC. Translation gives CASSDRDRVYNEQFF.

The chain employs TRBV7-8 and TRBJ2-7; 7 nucleotides match TRBD1. Germline CDR1 and CDR2: SGHVS and FQNEAQ. CDR3 size: 17 residues. V was pared by 0 bases and J by 3 bases, with 11 bases of the junction left unmatched. This chain's CDR3 is CASSLAGQASSNYEQYF. CDR3 sequence (DNA): TGTGCCAGCAGCTTAGCAGGACAGGCTTCTTCCAACTACGAGCAGTACTTC.

The chain combines TRBV7-2 with TRBJ1-2, with D uncertain. This CDR3 region has 13 residues. Between the trimmed V and J ends, which lost 5 bases and 3 bases, there was a span of 10 bases. In germline, CDR1 is SGHTA, CDR2 FQGNSA. The CDR3 here is CASSQAEDYGYTF. The DNA of the CDR3 is TGTGCCAGCAGCCAGGCCGAGGACTATGGCTACACCTTC.

The V gene is TRBV5-1, the J gene TRBJ2-7; 11 bases are shared with TRBD1. Germline V lookup: CDR1 SGHRS, CDR2 YFSETQ. The CDR3 length is 14 residues. V gave up 7 bases and J gave up 4 bases; unmatched junction bases: 7. The CDR3 loop is CASARTGGIYEQYF. The CDR3 bases are TGCGCCAGCGCCCGGACAGGGGGCATATACGAGCAGTACTTC. Filled out from reference TRBV5-1 and TRBJ2-7, the complete variable domain reads KAGVTQTPRYLIKTRGQQVTLSCSPISGHRSVSWYQQTPGQGLQFLFEYFSETQRNKGNFPGRFSGRQFSNSRSEMNVSTLELGDSALYLCASARTGGIYEQYFGPGTRLTVT.

To note about this clone: This CDR3 is also generated by other DNA sequences in the sample. V usage is TRBV5-1 and J usage is TRBJ2-3; no definite D call. Trimming pared 3 bases from V and 0 bases from J, leaving 2 bases between. The CDR3 extends over 12 amino acids. CDR1 is SGHRS and CDR2 is YFSETQ in the germline V gene. The CDR3 DNA reads as TGCGCCAGCAGCTCAAGCACAGATACGCAGTATTTT. Its translation: CASSSSTDTQYF.

This chain connects TRBV29-1 to TRBJ1-2, with TRBD1 as a possible D gene (5 bases). The CDR3 has 11 amino acids. CDR1 is SQVTM and CDR2 is ANQGSEA in the germline V gene. V dropped 4 bases and J dropped 8 bases, with 11 bases sitting between them. The CDR3, as DNA: TGCAGCGTTGCCAGGGTTATAGGCTACACCTTC. Its protein is CSVARVIGYTF. The entire variable domain, with the rest obtained from reference TRBV29-1 and TRBJ1-2, is as follows: SAVISQKPSRDICQRGTSLTIQCQVDSQVTMMFWYRQQPGQSLTLIATANQGSEATYESGFVIDKFPISRPNLTFSTLTVSNMSPEDSSIYLCSVARVIGYTFGSGTRLTVV.

Of note for this clone: The sample holds other DNA sequences that translate to the same CDR3. The chain is built from TRBV9 and TRBJ1-4; D not certain. This CDR3 is built from 15 residues. Germline V gene sequence: CDR1 SGDLS, CDR2 YYNGEE. Trimming cost V 2 bases and J 0 bases, with 8 bases left between them. Here the CDR3 reads CASSVGRATNEKLFF. Written as DNA, the CDR3 is TGTGCCAGCAGCGTCGGTCGCGCAACTAATGAAAAACTGTTTTTT.

The chain joins TRBV4-1 to TRBJ1-2, with D uncertain. Deletions cut 0 bases from V and 3 bases from J, with 11 bases between. Germline V gene sequence: CDR1 MGHRA, CDR2 YSYEKL. This CDR3 has 15 amino acids. The CDR3 is CASSQDPHGDYGYTF. In nucleotides, the CDR3 is TGCGCCAGCAGCCAAGATCCGCACGGAGACTATGGCTACACCTTC.